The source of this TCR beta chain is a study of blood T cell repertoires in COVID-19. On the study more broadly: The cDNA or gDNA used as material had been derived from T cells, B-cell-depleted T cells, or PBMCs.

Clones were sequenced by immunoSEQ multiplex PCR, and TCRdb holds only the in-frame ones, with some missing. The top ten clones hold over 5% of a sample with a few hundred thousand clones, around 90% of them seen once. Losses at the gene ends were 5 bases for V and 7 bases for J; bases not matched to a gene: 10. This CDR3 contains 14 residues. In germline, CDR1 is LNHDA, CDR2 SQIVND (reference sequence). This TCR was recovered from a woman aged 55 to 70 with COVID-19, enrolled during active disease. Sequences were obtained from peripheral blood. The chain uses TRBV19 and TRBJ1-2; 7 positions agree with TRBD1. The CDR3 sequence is CASSSPRQGAGYTF. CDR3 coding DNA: TGTGCCAGTAGTTCCCCTCGACAGGGAGCTGGCTACACCTTC.